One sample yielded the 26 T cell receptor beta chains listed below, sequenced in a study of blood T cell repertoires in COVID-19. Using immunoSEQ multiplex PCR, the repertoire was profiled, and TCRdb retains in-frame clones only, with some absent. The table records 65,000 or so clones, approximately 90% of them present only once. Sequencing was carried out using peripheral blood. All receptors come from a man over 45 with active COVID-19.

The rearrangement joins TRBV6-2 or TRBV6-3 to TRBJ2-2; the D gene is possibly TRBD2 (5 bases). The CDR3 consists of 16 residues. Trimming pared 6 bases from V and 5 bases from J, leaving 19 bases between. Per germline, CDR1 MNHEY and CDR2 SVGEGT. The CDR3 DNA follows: TGTGCCAGCAGCCACTGGACTGAAGTTGGGACCGGGGAGCTGTTTTTT. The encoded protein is CASSHWTEVGTGELFF.

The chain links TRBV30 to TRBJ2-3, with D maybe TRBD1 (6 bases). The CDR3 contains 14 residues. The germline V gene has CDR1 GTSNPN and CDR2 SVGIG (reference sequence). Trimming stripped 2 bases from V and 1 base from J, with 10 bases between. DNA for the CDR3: TGTGCCTGGAGTACAGGGCACGGCACAGATACGCAGTATTTT. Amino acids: CAWSTGHGTDTQYF.

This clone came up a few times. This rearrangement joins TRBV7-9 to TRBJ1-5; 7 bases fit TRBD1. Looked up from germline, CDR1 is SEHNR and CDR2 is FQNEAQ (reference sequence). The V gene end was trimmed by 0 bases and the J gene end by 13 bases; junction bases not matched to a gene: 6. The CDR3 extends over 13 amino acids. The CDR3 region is CASSLATRTGQHF. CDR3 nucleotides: TGTGCCAGCAGCTTAGCGACTAGGACAGGTCAGCATTTT.

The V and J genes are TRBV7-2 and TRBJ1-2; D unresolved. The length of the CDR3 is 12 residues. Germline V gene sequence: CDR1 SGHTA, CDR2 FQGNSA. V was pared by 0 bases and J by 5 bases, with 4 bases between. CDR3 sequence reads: CASSLARYGYTF. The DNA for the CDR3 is TGTGCCAGCAGCTTAGCACGGTATGGCTACACCTTC.

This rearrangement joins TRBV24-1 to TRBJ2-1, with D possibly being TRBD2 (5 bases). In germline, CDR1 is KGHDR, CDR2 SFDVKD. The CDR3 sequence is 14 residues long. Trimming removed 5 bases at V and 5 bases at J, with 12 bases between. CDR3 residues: CATSVSSENNEQFF. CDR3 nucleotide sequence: TGTGCCACCAGTGTTAGTAGCGAGAACAATGAGCAGTTCTTC.

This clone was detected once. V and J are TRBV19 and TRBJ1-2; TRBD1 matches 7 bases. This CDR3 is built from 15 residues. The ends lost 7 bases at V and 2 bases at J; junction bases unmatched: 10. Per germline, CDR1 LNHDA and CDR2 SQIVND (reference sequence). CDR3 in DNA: TGTGCCAGTACCCCAGGGACAGATCTCAACTATGGCTACACCTTC. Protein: CASTPGTDLNYGYTF.

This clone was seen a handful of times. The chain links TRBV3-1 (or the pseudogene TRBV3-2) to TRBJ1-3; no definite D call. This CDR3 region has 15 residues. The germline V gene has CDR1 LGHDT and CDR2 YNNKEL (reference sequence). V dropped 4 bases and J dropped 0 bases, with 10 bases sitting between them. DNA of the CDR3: TGTGCCAGCAGCCTTAGTAGCAGCTCTGGAAACACCATATATTTT. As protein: CASSLSSSSGNTIYF.

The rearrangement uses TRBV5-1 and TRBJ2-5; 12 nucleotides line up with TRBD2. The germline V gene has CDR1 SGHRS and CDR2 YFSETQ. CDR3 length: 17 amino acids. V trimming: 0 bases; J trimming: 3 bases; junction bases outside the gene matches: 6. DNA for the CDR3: TGCGCCAGCAGCTTGGCCGAACTAGCGGGGGGTAAAGAGACCCAGTACTTC. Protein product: CASSLAELAGGKETQYF.

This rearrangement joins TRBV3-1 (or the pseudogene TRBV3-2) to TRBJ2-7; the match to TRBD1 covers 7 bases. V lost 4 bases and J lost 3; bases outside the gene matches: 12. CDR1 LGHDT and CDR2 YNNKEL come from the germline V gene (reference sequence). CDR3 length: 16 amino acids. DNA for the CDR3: TGTGCCAGCAGCCTCATAATCATGGGACAGAACTACGAGCAGTACTTC. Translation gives CASSLIIMGQNYEQYF.

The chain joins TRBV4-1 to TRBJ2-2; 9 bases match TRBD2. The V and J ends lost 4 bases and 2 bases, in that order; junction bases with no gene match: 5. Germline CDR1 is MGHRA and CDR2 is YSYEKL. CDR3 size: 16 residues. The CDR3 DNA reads TGCGCCAGCAGCCCGACTAGCGGACCTAACACCGGGGAGCTGTTTTTT. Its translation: CASSPTSGPNTGELFF.

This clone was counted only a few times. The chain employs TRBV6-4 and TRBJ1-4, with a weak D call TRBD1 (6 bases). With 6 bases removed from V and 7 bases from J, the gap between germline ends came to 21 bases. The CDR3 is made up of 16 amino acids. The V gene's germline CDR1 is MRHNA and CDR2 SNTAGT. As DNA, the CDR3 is TGTGCCAGCAGGGCCCATGGGATACAGGGTAGTGAAAAACTGTTTTTT. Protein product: CASRAHGIQGSEKLFF.

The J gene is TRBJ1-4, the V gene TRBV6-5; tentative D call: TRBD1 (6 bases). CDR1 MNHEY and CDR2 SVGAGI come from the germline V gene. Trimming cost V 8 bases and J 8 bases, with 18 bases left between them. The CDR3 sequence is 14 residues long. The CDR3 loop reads CASGTGQGREKLFF. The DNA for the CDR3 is TGTGCCAGCGGTACCGGGCAGGGGCGGGAAAAACTGTTTTTT.

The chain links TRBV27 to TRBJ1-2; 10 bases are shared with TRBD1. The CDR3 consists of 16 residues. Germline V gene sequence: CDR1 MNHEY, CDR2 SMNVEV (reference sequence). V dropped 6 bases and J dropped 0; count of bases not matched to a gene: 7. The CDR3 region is CASSPYGTGANYGYTF. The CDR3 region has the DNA TGTGCCAGCAGCCCTTACGGGACAGGGGCTAACTATGGCTACACCTTC.

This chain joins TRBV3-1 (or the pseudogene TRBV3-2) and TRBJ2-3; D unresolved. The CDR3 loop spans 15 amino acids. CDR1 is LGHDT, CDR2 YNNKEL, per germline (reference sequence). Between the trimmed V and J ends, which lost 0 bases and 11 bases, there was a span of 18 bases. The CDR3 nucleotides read TGTGCCAGCAGCCAAGAGGAGCGTCTAAGCCTTGGGCAGTATTTT. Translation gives CASSQEERLSLGQYF.

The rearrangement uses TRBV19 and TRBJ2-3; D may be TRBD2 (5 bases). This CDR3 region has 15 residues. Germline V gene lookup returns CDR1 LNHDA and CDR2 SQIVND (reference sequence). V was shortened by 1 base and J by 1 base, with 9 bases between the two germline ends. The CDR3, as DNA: TGTGCCAGTAGTATAGTCCTGCGGGGCACAGATACGCAGTATTTT. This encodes CASSIVLRGTDTQYF.

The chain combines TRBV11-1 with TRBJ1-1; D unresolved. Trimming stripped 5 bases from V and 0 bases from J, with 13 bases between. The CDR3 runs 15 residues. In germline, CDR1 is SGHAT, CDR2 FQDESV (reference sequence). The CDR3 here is CASSPTAVMNTEAFF. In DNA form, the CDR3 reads TGTGCCAGCAGCCCGACCGCGGTAATGAACACTGAAGCTTTCTTT.

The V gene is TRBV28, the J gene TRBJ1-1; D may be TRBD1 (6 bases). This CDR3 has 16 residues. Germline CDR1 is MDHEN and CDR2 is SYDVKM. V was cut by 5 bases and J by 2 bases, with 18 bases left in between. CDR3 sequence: CASSKTPDRGNTEAFF. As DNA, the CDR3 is TGTGCCAGCAGTAAAACGCCGGACAGAGGTAACACTGAAGCTTTCTTT.

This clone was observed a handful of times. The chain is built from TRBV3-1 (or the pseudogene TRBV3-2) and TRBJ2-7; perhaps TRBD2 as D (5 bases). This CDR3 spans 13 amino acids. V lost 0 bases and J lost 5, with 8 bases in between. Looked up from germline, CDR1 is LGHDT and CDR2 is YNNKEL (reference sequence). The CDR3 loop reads CASSQDLGDEQYF. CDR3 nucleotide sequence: TGTGCCAGCAGCCAAGATCTCGGGGACGAGCAGTACTTC.

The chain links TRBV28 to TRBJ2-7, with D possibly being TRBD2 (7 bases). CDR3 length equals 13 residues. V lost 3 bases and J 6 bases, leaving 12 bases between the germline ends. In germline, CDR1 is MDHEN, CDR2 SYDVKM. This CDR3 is CASSFRGGGEQYF. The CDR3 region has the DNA TGTGCCAGCAGTTTCAGAGGGGGGGGCGAGCAGTACTTC. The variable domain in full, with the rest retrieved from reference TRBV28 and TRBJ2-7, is DVKVTQSSRYLVKRTGEKVFLECVQDMDHENMFWYRQDPGLGLRLIYFSYDVKMKEKGDIPEGYSVSREKKERFSLILESASTNQTSMYLCASSFRGGGEQYFGPGTRLTVT.

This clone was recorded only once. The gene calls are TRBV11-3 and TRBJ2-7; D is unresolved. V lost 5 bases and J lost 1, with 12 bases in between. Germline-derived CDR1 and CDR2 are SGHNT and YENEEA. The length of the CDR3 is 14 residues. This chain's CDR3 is CASSVGSGSYEQYF. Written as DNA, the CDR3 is TGTGCCAGCAGCGTCGGATCGGGTTCCTACGAGCAGTACTTC.

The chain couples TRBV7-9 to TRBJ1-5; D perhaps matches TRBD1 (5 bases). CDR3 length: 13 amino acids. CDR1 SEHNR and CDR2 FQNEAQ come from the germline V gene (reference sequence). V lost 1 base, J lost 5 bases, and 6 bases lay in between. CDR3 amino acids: CASSLGGDQPQHF. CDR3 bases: TGTGCCAGCAGCTTAGGGGGGGATCAGCCCCAGCATTTT. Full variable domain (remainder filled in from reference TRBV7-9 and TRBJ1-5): DTGVSQNPRHKITKRGQNVTFRCDPISEHNRLYWYRQTLGQGPEFLTYFQNEAQLEKSRLLSDRFSAERPKGSFSTLEIQRTEQGDSAMYLCASSLGGDQPQHFGDGTRLSIL.

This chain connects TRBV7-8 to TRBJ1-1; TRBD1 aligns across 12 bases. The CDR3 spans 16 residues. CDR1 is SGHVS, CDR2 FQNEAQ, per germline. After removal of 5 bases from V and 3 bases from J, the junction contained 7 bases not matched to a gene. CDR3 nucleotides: TGTGCCAGCAGCCGAGGGACAGGGGGCGCTTACACTGAAGCTTTCTTT. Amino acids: CASSRGTGGAYTEAFF.

The DNA of the CDR3 is TGTGCCAGCAGCGTAGGAGGGAACGCCTACAATGAGCAGTTCTTC. As protein: CASSVGGNAYNEQFF. The rearrangement links TRBV9 to TRBJ2-1; weak D call: TRBD2 (5 bases). This CDR3 has 15 amino acids. The germline V gene has CDR1 SGDLS and CDR2 YYNGEE. Trimming took off 0 bases at V and 2 bases at J, with 9 bases between the two ends.

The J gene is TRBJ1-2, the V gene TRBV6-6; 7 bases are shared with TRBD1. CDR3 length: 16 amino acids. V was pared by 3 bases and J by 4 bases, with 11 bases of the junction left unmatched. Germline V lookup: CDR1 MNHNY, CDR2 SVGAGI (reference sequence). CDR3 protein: CASSYSIAGTAYGYTF. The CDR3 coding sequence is TGTGCCAGCAGTTATTCGATAGCCGGGACAGCCTATGGCTACACCTTC.

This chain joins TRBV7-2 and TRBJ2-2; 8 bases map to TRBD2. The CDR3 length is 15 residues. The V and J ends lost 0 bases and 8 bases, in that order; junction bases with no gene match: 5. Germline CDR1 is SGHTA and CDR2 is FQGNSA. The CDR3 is CASSLAVASGGELFF. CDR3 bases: TGTGCCAGCAGCTTAGCGGTAGCTAGCGGGGGGGAGCTGTTTTTT.

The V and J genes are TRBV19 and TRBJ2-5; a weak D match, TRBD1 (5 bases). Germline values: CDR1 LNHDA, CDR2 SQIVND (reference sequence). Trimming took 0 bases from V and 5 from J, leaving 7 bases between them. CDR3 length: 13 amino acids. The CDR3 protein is CASSIDRAETQYF. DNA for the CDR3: TGTGCCAGTAGTATAGACAGGGCGGAGACCCAGTACTTC.